Presented here are 15 T cell receptor beta chains from one specimen sequenced in a study of T cell repertoires in cytomegalovirus infection. Each CDR3 protein is one row after TCRdb ran MiXCR on the reads. The sample shows under 800,000 distinct CDR3 sequences, 20% to 30% of them seen only once. The sample was CD8+ T cells from PBMCs. These receptors all stem from a human donor in good health (CMV status not recorded). Some clones in this sample may be carry-over from other donors' samples.

Concerning this clonotype: This may stem from a read error, because a much larger clone lies one nucleotide away. This rearrangement joins TRBV7-6 to TRBJ1-1; D is ambiguous. The CDR3 length is 15 residues. Germline V gives CDR1 SGHVS, CDR2 FNYEAQ. CDR3 in DNA: TGTGCCAGCAGCCTTCGGGCCCTTGGGAACAATGAAGCTTTCTTT. Amino acid sequence: CASSLRALGNNEAFF.

This clonotype was picked up a small number of times. The genes are TRBV28 and TRBJ2-3, with 13 bases lining up with TRBD2. This CDR3 spans 19 amino acids. V dropped 4 bases and J dropped 4; count of bases not matched to a gene: 14. Looked up from germline, CDR1 is MDHEN and CDR2 is SYDVKM. The CDR3 here is CASSSITSGGAFKADTQYF. CDR3 in DNA: TGTGCCAGCAGTTCAATTACTAGCGGGGGGGCCTTTAAGGCAGATACGCAGTATTTT. Full variable domain (missing parts from reference TRBV28 and TRBJ2-3): DVKVTQSSRYLVKRTGEKVFLECVQDMDHENMFWYRQDPGLGLRLIYFSYDVKMKEKGDIPEGYSVSREKKERFSLILESASTNQTSMYLCASSSITSGGAFKADTQYFGPGTRLTVL.

The CDR3 sequence: CSASRLAGGPETNTGELFF. In DNA form, the CDR3 reads TGCAGTGCTAGCCGATTAGCGGGGGGCCCAGAAACGAACACCGGGGAGCTGTTTTTT. This chain links TRBV20-1 with TRBJ2-2, with 10 bases identical to TRBD2. Germline V gene sequence: CDR1 DFQATT, CDR2 SNEGSKA (reference sequence). The CDR3 consists of 19 residues. J was trimmed by 0 bases and V by 3 bases; bases with no gene match: 13.

The sample holds a few counts of this clonotype. The chain carries TRBV19 and TRBJ1-1, with D unclear. Germline CDR1 LNHDA, CDR2 SQIVND (reference sequence). Trimming took 2 bases from V and 4 from J, leaving 8 bases between them. The CDR3 is 13 amino acids. DNA for the CDR3: TGTGCCAGTAGTATACTGGGTGGCACTGAAGCTTTCTTT. This sequence encodes CASSILGGTEAFF.

In this sample, this clonotype turned up a few times. The gene calls are TRBV7-6 and TRBJ2-7; weak D call: TRBD1 (6 bases). CDR1 is SGHVS, CDR2 FNYEAQ, per germline. V shed 8 bases and J shed 7 bases, with 15 bases lying between them. The CDR3 runs 12 residues. The CDR3, as DNA: TGTGCCAGCTGGGGGCCGTCGGAGGAGCAGTACTTC. Amino acids: CASWGPSEEQYF.

To note about this clonotype: One junction end disagrees with the germline gene, perhaps due to a read error. This chain uses TRBV2 with TRBJ2-5, with D possibly being TRBD1 or TRBD2 (5 bases each). This CDR3 has 13 amino acids. CDR1 SNHLY and CDR2 FYNNEI come from the germline V gene. The CDR3 loop reads CASSLGTSETQHF. CDR3 sequence (DNA): TGTGCCAGCAGTCTCGGGACGAGCGAGACCCAGCACTTC.

The V call is TRBV12-5, the J call TRBJ2-7, with 7 nucleotides matching TRBD1. CDR1 and CDR2 from the germline V gene are LGHNT and FRNRAP. J was trimmed by 6 bases and V by 6 bases; bases with no gene match: 5. The CDR3 has 12 amino acids. This CDR3 reads CASGVGQLEQYF. For the CDR3, the DNA is TGTGCTAGTGGAGTGGGACAGCTCGAGCAGTACTTC.

A few counts support this clonotype. The chain links TRBV29-1 to TRBJ1-2; tentatively, D is TRBD1 (5 bases). The V gene's germline CDR1 is SQVTM and CDR2 ANQGSEA. V lost 3 bases and J 2 bases, leaving 7 bases between the germline ends. The CDR3 is 12 amino acids. This CDR3 reads CSVEAGNYGYTF. CDR3 sequence (DNA): TGCAGCGTTGAGGCAGGGAACTATGGCTACACCTTC.

Details on this clonotype: The junction departs from germline at one end; a sequencing error may be responsible. The V call is TRBV7-4, the J call TRBJ1-1; unclear D gene. The V gene's germline CDR1 is SGHVT and CDR2 SQSDAQ. The CDR3 contains 12 residues. Here the CDR3 reads CTSSLDRREAFF. CDR3 DNA: TGTACCAGCAGCTTAGACCGCCGGGAAGCTTTCTTT.

In its sample, this clonotype was seen many times. The rearrangement joins TRBV28 to TRBJ1-3; possibly TRBD1 for D (6 bases). Germline CDR1 is MDHEN and CDR2 is SYDVKM. The CDR3 consists of 15 residues. The ends were cut back, 3 bases at V and 0 bases at J, with 9 bases in the middle. The CDR3 nucleotides read TGTGCCAGCAGTTTGGACAGCCCCTCTGGAAACACCATATATTTT. It encodes CASSLDSPSGNTIYF.

The chain links TRBV2 to TRBJ2-7; unclear D gene. V was pared by 2 bases and J by 4 bases, with 9 bases between. The germline CDR1 and CDR2 sequences are SNHLY and FYNNEI. CDR3 size: 13 residues. The CDR3 region is CASSEYRSYEQYF. CDR3 nucleotide sequence: TGTGCCAGCAGTGAATACAGATCTTACGAGCAGTACTTC.

This clonotype was observed at least ten times. The rearrangement links TRBV28 to TRBJ2-2, with 7 bases fitting TRBD2. This CDR3 contains 12 residues. Germline assignment: CDR1 MDHEN and CDR2 SYDVKM. The CDR3, as DNA: TGTGCGGGAGGGGTGAACACCGGGGAGCTGTTTTTT. Translating it yields CAGGVNTGELFF.

Many counts were recorded for this clonotype. The chain employs TRBV6-6 and TRBJ1-5, with D tentatively TRBD1 (5 bases). CDR3 length: 16 amino acids. CDR1 is MNHNY and CDR2 is SVGAGI in the germline V gene (reference sequence). Trimming left V 4 bases short and J 3 bases short, with 16 bases between. The DNA for the CDR3 is TGTGCCAGCAGTTCTCGGGACCCGACGGACAATCAGCCCCAGCATTTT. Amino acid sequence: CASSSRDPTDNQPQHF.

In this sample, this clonotype turned up once. The genes are TRBV29-1 and TRBJ1-2, with a possible D match to TRBD1 (6 bases). The V end lost 5 bases, the J end lost 0 bases, and 10 bases lay between the germline ends. The CDR3 extends over 13 amino acids. CDR1 and CDR2 (germline): SQVTM, ANQGSEA. In DNA, the CDR3 is TGCAGCGTTACCGGGACATCTAACTATGGCTACACCTTC. Its translation: CSVTGTSNYGYTF.

This clonotype has a count of ten or more. One junction end does not reproduce the germline sequence, and a read error may be involved. The V gene is TRBV7-2, the J gene TRBJ2-1; 10 nucleotides align to TRBD2. The CDR3 totals 16 residues. Germline assignment: CDR1 SGHTA and CDR2 FQGNSA. The CDR3 region is CAVGAQSGGAYNEQFF. CDR3 nucleotides: TGCGCAGTTGGAGCCCAGAGCGGGGGGGCTTACAATGAGCAGTTCTTC. The full variable domain, with the rest looked up from reference TRBV7-2 and TRBJ2-1, is GAGVSQSPSNKVTEKGKDVELRCDPISGHTALYWYRQSLGQGLEFLIYFQGNSAPDKSGLPSDRFSAERTGGSVSTLTIQRTQQEDSAVYLCAVGAQSGGAYNEQFFGPGTRLTVL.